This T cell receptor beta chain was sequenced in a study of blood T cell repertoires in COVID-19. Original processing methods: It was from reference gene primer amplification that nucleated cell counts were estimated. TCRdb keeps only in-frame clones here, not all; method: immunoSEQ multiplex PCR. That table is the source of V, J and clone size, and D and trimming were worked out from the DNA. This table has 100,000 or so clones, 70% to 90% appearing once. Germline V CDR1 and CDR2: SEHNR, FQNEAQ (reference sequence). The CDR3 covers 13 residues. Trimming stripped 1 base from V and 8 bases from J, with 8 bases between.

The J gene is TRBJ1-4, the V gene TRBV7-9; the D is unclear. The source of this sequence is a man aged 45 to 65 with active or convalescent COVID-19. The source material was peripheral blood. The chain's CDR3 is CASSLDSGEKLFF. The CDR3 DNA reads TGTGCCAGCAGCTTAGACTCGGGGGAAAAACTGTTTTTT.